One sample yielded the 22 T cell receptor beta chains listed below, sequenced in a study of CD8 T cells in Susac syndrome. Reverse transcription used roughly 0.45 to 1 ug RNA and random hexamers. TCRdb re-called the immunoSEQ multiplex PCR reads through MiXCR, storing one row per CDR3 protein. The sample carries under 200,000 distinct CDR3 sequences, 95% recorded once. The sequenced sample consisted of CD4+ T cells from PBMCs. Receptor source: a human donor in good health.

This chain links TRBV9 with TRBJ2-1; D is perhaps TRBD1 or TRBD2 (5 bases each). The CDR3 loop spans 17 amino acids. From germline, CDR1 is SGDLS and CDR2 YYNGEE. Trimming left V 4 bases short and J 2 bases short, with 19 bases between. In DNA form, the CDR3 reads TGTGCCAGCAGCCTCCGCTTGGGGGACGGAGCCTACAATGAGCAGTTCTTC. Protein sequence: CASSLRLGDGAYNEQFF. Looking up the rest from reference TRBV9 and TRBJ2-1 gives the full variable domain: DSGVTQTPKHLITATGQRVTLRCSPRSGDLSVYWYQQSLDQGLQFLIQYYNGEERAKGNILERFSAQQFPDLHSELNLSSLELGDSALYFCASSLRLGDGAYNEQFFGPGTRLTVL.

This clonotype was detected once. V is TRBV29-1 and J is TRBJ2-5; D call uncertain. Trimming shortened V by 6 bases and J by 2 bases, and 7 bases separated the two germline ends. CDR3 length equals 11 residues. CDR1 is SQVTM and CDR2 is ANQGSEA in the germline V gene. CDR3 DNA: TGCAGCGTGGGATTTCAAGAGACCCAGTACTTC. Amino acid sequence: CSVGFQETQYF.

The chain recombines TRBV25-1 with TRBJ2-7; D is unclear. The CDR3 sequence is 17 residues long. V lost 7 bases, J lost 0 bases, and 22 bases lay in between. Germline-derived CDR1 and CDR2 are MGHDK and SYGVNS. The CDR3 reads CASTVGQANRISYEQYV. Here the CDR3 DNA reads TGTGCCAGCACCGTAGGGCAGGCGAATCGTATCTCCTACGAGCAGTACGTC.

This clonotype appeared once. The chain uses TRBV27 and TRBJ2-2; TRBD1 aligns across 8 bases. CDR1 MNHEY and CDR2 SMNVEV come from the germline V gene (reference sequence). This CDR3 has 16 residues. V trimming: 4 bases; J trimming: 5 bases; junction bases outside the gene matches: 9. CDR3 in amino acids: CASSSPSGQGTGELFF. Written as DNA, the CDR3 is TGTGCCAGCAGTTCCCCGTCTGGACAGGGAACCGGGGAGCTGTTTTTT.

The CDR3 bases are TGCAGCGCCTGGAAGGGGAGGGACACCATATATTTT. It codes for CSAWKGRDTIYF. The J gene is TRBJ1-3, the V gene TRBV29-1; D perhaps matches TRBD1 (5 bases). Per the germline V gene, CDR1 is SQVTM and CDR2 is ANQGSEA. V was trimmed by 7 bases and J by 8 bases, leaving 15 bases between them. This CDR3 has 12 amino acids.

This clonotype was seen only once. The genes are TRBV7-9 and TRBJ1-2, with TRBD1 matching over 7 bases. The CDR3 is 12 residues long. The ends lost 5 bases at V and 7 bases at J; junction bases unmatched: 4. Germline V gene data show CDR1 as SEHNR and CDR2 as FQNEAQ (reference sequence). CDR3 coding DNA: TGTGCCAGCAGCGTTGACAGGGTTGGCTACACCTTC. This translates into CASSVDRVGYTF. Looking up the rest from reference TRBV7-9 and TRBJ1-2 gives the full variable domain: DTGVSQNPRHKITKRGQNVTFRCDPISEHNRLYWYRQTLGQGPEFLTYFQNEAQLEKSRLLSDRFSAERPKGSFSTLEIQRTEQGDSAMYLCASSVDRVGYTFGSGTRLTVV.

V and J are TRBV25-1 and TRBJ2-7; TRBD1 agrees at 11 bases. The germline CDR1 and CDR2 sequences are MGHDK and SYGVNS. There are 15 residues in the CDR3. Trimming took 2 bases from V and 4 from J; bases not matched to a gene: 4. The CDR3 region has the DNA TGTGCCAGCAGTGAACCCGGACAGGGGGCTTACGAGCAGTACTTC. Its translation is CASSEPGQGAYEQYF.

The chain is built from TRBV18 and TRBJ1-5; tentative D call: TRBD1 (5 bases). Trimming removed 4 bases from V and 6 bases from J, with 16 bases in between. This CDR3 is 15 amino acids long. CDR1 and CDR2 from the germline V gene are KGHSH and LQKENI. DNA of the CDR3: TGTGCCAGCTCACTTTTTGACAGTCCGAGTCAGCCCCAGCATTTT. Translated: CASSLFDSPSQPQHF.

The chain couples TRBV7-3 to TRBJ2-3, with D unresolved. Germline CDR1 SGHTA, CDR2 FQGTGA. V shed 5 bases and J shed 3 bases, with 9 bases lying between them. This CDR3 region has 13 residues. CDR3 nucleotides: TGTGCCAGCAGCACCGCAATTACAGATACGCAGTATTTT. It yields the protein CASSTAITDTQYF.

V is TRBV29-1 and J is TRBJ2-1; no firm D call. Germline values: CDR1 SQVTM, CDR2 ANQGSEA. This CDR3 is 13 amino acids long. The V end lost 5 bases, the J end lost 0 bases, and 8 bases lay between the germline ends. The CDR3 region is CSVPISSYNEQFF. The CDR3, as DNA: TGCAGCGTTCCGATTAGCTCCTACAATGAGCAGTTCTTC.

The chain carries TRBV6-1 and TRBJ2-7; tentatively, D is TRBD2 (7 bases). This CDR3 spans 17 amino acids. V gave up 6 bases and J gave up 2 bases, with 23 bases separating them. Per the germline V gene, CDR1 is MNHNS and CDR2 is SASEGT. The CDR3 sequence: CASSRGGGGGSPYEQYV. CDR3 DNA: TGTGCCAGCAGCCGAGGGGGAGGGGGGGGATCCCCCTACGAGCAGTACGTC.

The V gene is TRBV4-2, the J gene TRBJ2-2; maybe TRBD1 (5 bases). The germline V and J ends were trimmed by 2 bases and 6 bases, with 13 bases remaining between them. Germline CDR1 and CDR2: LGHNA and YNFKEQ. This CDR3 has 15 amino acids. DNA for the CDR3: TGTGCCAGCAGCCAACGGCAGGGTAACGCCGGGGAGCTGTTTTTT. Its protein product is CASSQRQGNAGELFF.

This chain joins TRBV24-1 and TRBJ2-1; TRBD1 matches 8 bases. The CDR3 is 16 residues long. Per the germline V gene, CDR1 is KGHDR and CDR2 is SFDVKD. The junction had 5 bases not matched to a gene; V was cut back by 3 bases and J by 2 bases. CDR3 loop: CATSDTEGQAYNEQFF. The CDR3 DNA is TGTGCCACCAGTGATACCGAGGGACAGGCCTACAATGAGCAGTTCTTC.

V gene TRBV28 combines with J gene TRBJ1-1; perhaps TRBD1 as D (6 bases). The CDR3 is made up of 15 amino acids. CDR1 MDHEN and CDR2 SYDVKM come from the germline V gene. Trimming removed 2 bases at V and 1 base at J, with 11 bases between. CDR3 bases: TGTGCCAGCAGTTTACCCGGGACATCGAACACTGAAGCTTTCTTT. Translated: CASSLPGTSNTEAFF. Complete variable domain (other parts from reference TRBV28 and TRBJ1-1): DVKVTQSSRYLVKRTGEKVFLECVQDMDHENMFWYRQDPGLGLRLIYFSYDVKMKEKGDIPEGYSVSREKKERFSLILESASTNQTSMYLCASSLPGTSNTEAFFGQGTRLTVV.

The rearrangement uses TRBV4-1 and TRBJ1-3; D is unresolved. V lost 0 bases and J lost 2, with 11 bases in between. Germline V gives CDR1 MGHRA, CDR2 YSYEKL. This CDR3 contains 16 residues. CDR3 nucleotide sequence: TGCGCCAGCAGCCAAGATTCACGGCAGGCTGGAAACACCATATATTTT. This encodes CASSQDSRQAGNTIYF.

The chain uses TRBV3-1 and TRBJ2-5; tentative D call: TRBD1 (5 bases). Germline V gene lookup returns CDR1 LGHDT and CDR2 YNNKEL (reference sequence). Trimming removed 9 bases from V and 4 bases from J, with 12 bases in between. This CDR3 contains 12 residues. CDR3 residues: CASAPTGETQYF. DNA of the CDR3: TGTGCCAGTGCCCCTACAGGAGAGACCCAGTACTTC.

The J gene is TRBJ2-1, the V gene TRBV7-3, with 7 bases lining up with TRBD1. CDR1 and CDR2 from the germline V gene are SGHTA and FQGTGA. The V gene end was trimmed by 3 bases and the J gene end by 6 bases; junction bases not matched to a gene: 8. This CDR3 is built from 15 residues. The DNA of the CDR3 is TGTGCCAGCAGCTTCAGGGGGAACGGACGCAATGAGCAGTTCTTC. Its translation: CASSFRGNGRNEQFF.

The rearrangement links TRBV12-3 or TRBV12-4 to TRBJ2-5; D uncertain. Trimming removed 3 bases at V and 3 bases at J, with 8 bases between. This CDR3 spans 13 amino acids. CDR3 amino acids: CASSLSAKETQYF. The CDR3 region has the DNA TGTGCCAGCAGTTTGAGTGCCAAAGAGACCCAGTACTTC.

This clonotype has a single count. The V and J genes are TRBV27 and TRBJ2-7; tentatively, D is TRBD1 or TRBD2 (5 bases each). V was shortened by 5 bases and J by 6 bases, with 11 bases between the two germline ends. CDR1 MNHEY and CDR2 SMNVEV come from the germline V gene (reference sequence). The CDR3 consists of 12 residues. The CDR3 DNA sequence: TGTGCCAGCAGTACGAGGGGAACCGAGCAGTACTTC. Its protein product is CASSTRGTEQYF.

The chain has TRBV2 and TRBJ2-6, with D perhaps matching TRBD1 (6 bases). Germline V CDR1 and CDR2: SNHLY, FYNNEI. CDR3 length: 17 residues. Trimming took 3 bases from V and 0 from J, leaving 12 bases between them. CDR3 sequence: CASSERTATSGANVLTF. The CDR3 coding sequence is TGTGCCAGCAGTGAGCGGACAGCTACCTCTGGGGCCAACGTCCTGACTTTC.

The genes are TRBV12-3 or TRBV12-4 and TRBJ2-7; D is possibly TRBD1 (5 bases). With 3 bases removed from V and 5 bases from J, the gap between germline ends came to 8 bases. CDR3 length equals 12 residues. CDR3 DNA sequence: TGTGCCAGCAGTTTGGTCAGGGACGAGCAGTACTTC. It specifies CASSLVRDEQYF.

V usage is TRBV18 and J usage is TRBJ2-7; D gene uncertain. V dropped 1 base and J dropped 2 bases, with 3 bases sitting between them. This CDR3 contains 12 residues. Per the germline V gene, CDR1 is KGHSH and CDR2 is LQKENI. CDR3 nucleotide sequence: TGTGCCAGCTCACCACAAACCTACGAGCAGTACTTC. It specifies CASSPQTYEQYF.